In this sample, the clone carrying this TCR beta chain turned up once. The source of the sample is a study of blood T cell repertoires in COVID-19. Repertoires were generated with immunoSEQ multiplex PCR, while TCRdb's copy carries only in-frame clones and drops some. The table shows over 200,000 clones, with roughly 80% occurring only once. The origin of this receptor is a man over 45 with active or convalescent COVID-19. What was sequenced was peripheral blood.

The CDR3: CASSSRGMTEAFF. The CDR3 DNA sequence: TGTGCCAGCAGCTCCAGGGGGATGACTGAAGCTTTCTTT. The chain has TRBV6-5 and TRBJ1-1; 7 bases align to TRBD1. Unmatched junction bases numbered 6, after V lost 6 bases and J lost 5 bases. From germline, CDR1 is MNHEY and CDR2 SVGAGI. The CDR3 extends over 13 amino acids.